One and the same sample provided the 31 T cell receptor beta chains below, sequenced in a study of blood T cell repertoires in COVID-19. Using immunoSEQ multiplex PCR, the repertoire was profiled, and TCRdb retains in-frame clones only, with some absent. The table lists roughly 280,000 clones, about 90% of them singletons. Sequences were obtained from peripheral blood. All receptors derive from a woman aged 25-40 years with COVID-19, enrolled during active disease.

The chain joins TRBV28 to TRBJ1-1; D gene uncertain. The CDR3 length is 14 residues. V lost 8 bases to trimming and J lost 0 bases, with 13 bases between them. Germline CDR1 MDHEN, CDR2 SYDVKM. The CDR3 reads CASARGVLNTEAFF. The CDR3 DNA follows: TGTGCCAGCGCCCGCGGAGTCTTGAACACTGAAGCTTTCTTT.

The chain joins TRBV7-2 to TRBJ2-7, with 7 bases matching TRBD2. Germline loops: CDR1 SGHTA, CDR2 FQGNSA. V gave up 3 bases and J gave up 4 bases; unmatched junction bases: 9. The CDR3 has 15 residues. For the CDR3, the DNA is TGTGCCAGCAGCTTCGACGAGCGGGGAGTTTACGAGCAGTACTTC. Protein: CASSFDERGVYEQYF.

The rearrangement links TRBV29-1 to TRBJ2-3; the match to TRBD1 covers 9 bases. The CDR3 covers 13 residues. The J segment lost 3 bases and the V segment lost 6 bases, leaving 4 bases of the junction unmatched. Per the germline V gene, CDR1 is SQVTM and CDR2 is ANQGSEA. The chain's CDR3 is CSVVTGGTDTQYF. The CDR3 bases are TGCAGCGTCGTGACAGGGGGAACAGATACGCAGTATTTT.

In this sample, this clone turned up once. This chain links TRBV5-4 with TRBJ2-7, with D perhaps TRBD2 (6 bases). The CDR3 length is 13 residues. V lost 5 bases, J lost 7 bases, and 16 bases lay in between. Germline CDR1 is SGHNT and CDR2 is YYREEE (reference sequence). The CDR3 sequence: CASRTGASFEQYF. The DNA of the CDR3 is TGTGCCAGCAGGACGGGAGCCTCCTTTGAGCAGTACTTC.

The chain uses TRBV5-1 and TRBJ2-7; D not certain. V was pared by 2 bases and J by 6 bases, with 15 bases between. The CDR3 length is 14 residues. Germline CDR1 SGHRS, CDR2 YFSETQ. Here the CDR3 DNA reads TGCGCCAGCAGCTTCAACAGTCCCACGGCCGAGCAGTACTTC. Translation: CASSFNSPTAEQYF.

The rearrangement links TRBV20-1 to TRBJ1-1; 7 bases line up with TRBD1. The CDR3 is 11 amino acids. V shed 6 bases and J 9 bases; nucleotides not matched to a gene: 7. Germline V gives CDR1 DFQATT, CDR2 SNEGSKA (reference sequence). The CDR3 spells CSAERQGKAFF. CDR3 nucleotide sequence: TGCAGTGCGGAAAGACAGGGTAAAGCTTTCTTT.

In this sample, this clone turned up once. The genes are TRBV5-6 and TRBJ1-5; D is ambiguous. CDR3 length equals 16 residues. Trimming stripped 4 bases from V and 2 bases from J, with 16 bases between. CDR1 and CDR2 from the germline V gene are SGHDT and YYEEEE. As DNA, the CDR3 is TGTGCCAGCAGCCTCAGTCTCGCTGTGGGCAATCAGCCCCAGCATTTT. Amino acids: CASSLSLAVGNQPQHF. The full variable domain, completed using reference TRBV5-6 and TRBJ1-5, is DAGVTQSPTHLIKTRGQQVTLRCSPKSGHDTVSWYQQALGQGPQFIFQYYEEEERQRGNFPDRFSGHQFPNYSSELNVNALLLGDSALYLCASSLSLAVGNQPQHFGDGTRLSIL.

J is TRBJ2-1 and V is TRBV28; 10 bases fit TRBD1. The CDR3 has 16 residues. J was trimmed by 5 bases and V by 5 bases; bases with no gene match: 9. The germline gives CDR1 MDHEN, CDR2 SYDVKM. For the CDR3, the DNA is TGTGCCAGCAGTGCCCCGGGACAGGGGCTTAACAATGAGCAGTTCTTC. Translation gives CASSAPGQGLNNEQFF.

This clone was counted a few times. The J gene is TRBJ2-5, the V gene TRBV28; 9 nucleotides agree with TRBD2. Germline loops: CDR1 MDHEN, CDR2 SYDVKM. The CDR3 length is 13 residues. Germline trimming cut 7 bases from V and 5 bases from J; bases unmatched to any gene: 5. The CDR3 region has the DNA TGTGCCAGCACAGCGGGAGGATGGGAGACCCAGTACTTC. Translated: CASTAGGWETQYF.

V usage is TRBV14 and J usage is TRBJ2-7; tentative D call: TRBD2 (7 bases). V lost 2 bases, J lost 3 bases, and 17 bases lay in between. The CDR3 is 16 residues long. Germline lookup yields CDR1 SGHDN and CDR2 FVKESK. CDR3 protein: CASSQNLAGAGYEQYF. The CDR3 nucleotides are TGTGCCAGCAGCCAAAATTTGGCGGGGGCTGGCTACGAGCAGTACTTC.

The genes are TRBV27 and TRBJ2-7; 9 bases are a match to TRBD1. Germline V gives CDR1 MNHEY, CDR2 SMNVEV (reference sequence). V trimming: 4 bases; J trimming: 5 bases; junction bases outside the gene matches: 6. The CDR3 has 14 residues. The CDR3 loop reads CASSSGTGPDEQYF. CDR3 in DNA: TGTGCCAGCAGTTCCGGGACAGGGCCAGACGAGCAGTACTTC.

The rearrangement joins TRBV5-1 to TRBJ2-5; the D gene is possibly TRBD2 (6 bases). V lost 0 bases and J 4 bases, leaving 13 bases between the germline ends. Germline V gene sequence: CDR1 SGHRS, CDR2 YFSETQ. This CDR3 has 15 residues. CDR3 sequence reads: CASSLVQGGGETQYF. Here the CDR3 DNA reads TGCGCCAGCAGCTTGGTGCAGGGAGGTGGAGAGACCCAGTACTTC.

The V gene is TRBV4-3, the J gene TRBJ1-4; weak D call: TRBD1 (6 bases). Germline-derived CDR1 and CDR2 are LGHNA and YSLEER. The CDR3 is made up of 14 amino acids. Trimming pared 1 base from V and 3 bases from J, leaving 6 bases between. CDR3 loop: CASSQGTANEKLFF. The CDR3 nucleotides read TGCGCCAGCAGCCAAGGGACAGCTAATGAAAAACTGTTTTTT.

This chain links TRBV6-5 with TRBJ2-5; 10 nucleotides line up with TRBD1. The V segment lost 11 bases and the J segment 2 bases; nucleotides outside the gene matches: 11. The CDR3 extends over 15 amino acids. CDR1 is MNHEY and CDR2 is SVGAGI in the germline V gene. CDR3 sequence (DNA): TGTGCCGTTCAGACCGGGACAGGGGCACAAGAGACCCAGTACTTC. Its protein is CAVQTGTGAQETQYF.

The chain carries TRBV5-1 and TRBJ2-3; 8 bases line up with TRBD1. The V gene's germline CDR1 is SGHRS and CDR2 YFSETQ. The CDR3 runs to 16 residues. V lost 4 bases, J lost 2 bases, and 9 bases stayed unmatched. CDR3 sequence (DNA): TGCGCCAGCAGCATAAACCGGGACAGGACCACAGATACGCAGTATTTT. It encodes CASSINRDRTTDTQYF.

This clone was seen only once. V gene TRBV6-6 combines with J gene TRBJ2-7, with TRBD1 matching 8 bases. Germline CDR1 reads MNHNY; CDR2 reads SVGAGI (reference sequence). This CDR3 is built from 13 residues. Unmatched junction bases numbered 4, after V lost 6 bases and J lost 3 bases. CDR3 nucleotide sequence: TGTGCCAGCAGATCCGGACAGGGCTACGAGCAGTACTTC. Amino acid sequence: CASRSGQGYEQYF.

The V call is TRBV7-3, the J call TRBJ1-6; TRBD1 matches at 8 bases. Trimming removed 2 bases from V and 7 bases from J; junction bases left unmatched: 4. The CDR3 loop spans 15 amino acids. Germline V gives CDR1 SGHTA, CDR2 FQGTGA. The CDR3 DNA is TGTGCCAGCAGCTTACAGGGGGCGCAGAATTCACCCCTCCACTTT. Residues: CASSLQGAQNSPLHF.

This clone was seen only a few times. V and J are TRBV11-3 and TRBJ2-7; TRBD1 matches at 9 bases. The junction had 8 bases not matched to a gene; V was cut back by 8 bases and J by 3 bases. Germline CDR1 is SGHNT and CDR2 is YENEEA. CDR3 size: 14 residues. The CDR3 protein is CASSRGTGNYEQYF. Here the CDR3 DNA reads TGTGCCAGCTCCCGGGGGACAGGGAACTACGAGCAGTACTTC.

The chain uses TRBV6-5 and TRBJ1-1; TRBD1 agrees at 7 bases. The CDR3 has 15 amino acids. From germline, CDR1 is MNHEY and CDR2 SVGAGI. The trim removed 5 bases at V and 0 bases at J, leaving 6 bases unmatched. The CDR3 DNA is TGTGCCAGCAGTCAGACCGGGACAGTGAACACTGAAGCTTTCTTT. This codes for CASSQTGTVNTEAFF.

The chain uses TRBV28 and TRBJ1-6, with 8 positions matching TRBD1. V shed 2 bases, J shed 9 bases, and the junction held 9 bases outside the gene matches. This CDR3 comprises 16 residues. Germline values: CDR1 MDHEN, CDR2 SYDVKM. The CDR3 DNA follows: TGTGCCAGCAGTTTAGTTCCCGGACAGGGCCTTTCACCCCTCCACTTT. This sequence encodes CASSLVPGQGLSPLHF.

This chain links TRBV9 with TRBJ2-1, with TRBD2 as a possible D gene (5 bases). CDR1 SGDLS and CDR2 YYNGEE come from the germline V gene. Trimming took off 4 bases at V and 5 bases at J, with 10 bases between the two ends. The CDR3 spans 13 residues. The CDR3 sequence: CASSTPSHNEQFF. In nucleotides, the CDR3 is TGTGCCAGCAGCACCCCTAGCCACAATGAGCAGTTCTTC. Variable domain in full (rest from reference TRBV9 and TRBJ2-1): DSGVTQTPKHLITATGQRVTLRCSPRSGDLSVYWYQQSLDQGLQFLIQYYNGEERAKGNILERFSAQQFPDLHSELNLSSLELGDSALYFCASSTPSHNEQFFGPGTRLTVL.

This chain uses TRBV11-2 with TRBJ2-1, with 7 bases matching TRBD1. Germline V gene sequence: CDR1 SGHAT, CDR2 FQNNGV. This CDR3 has 15 amino acids. V dropped 3 bases and J dropped 2; count of bases not matched to a gene: 4. The DNA for the CDR3 is TGTGCCAGCAGCTTGGACAGGACCGCCTACAATGAGCAGTTCTTC. Its translation is CASSLDRTAYNEQFF.

This chain joins TRBV6-5 and TRBJ1-5; 8 nucleotides agree with TRBD1. V was pared by 8 bases and J by 4 bases, with 4 bases of the junction left unmatched. The germline CDR1 and CDR2 sequences are MNHEY and SVGAGI. The CDR3 is 13 amino acids. The CDR3 loop is CASSGQENQPQHF. Here the CDR3 DNA reads TGTGCCAGCTCGGGACAGGAGAATCAGCCCCAGCATTTT.

In this sample, this clone turned up a few times. The chain uses TRBV24-1 and TRBJ2-3, with 8 positions matching TRBD1. Looked up from germline, CDR1 is KGHDR and CDR2 is SFDVKD. The V and J ends lost 4 bases and 2 bases, in that order; junction bases with no gene match: 10. The CDR3 totals 17 residues. The CDR3 nucleotides are TGTGCCACCAGTGACTCTAGGACAGGGCGGTTCACAGATACGCAGTATTTT. Translated, it gives CATSDSRTGRFTDTQYF.

The J gene is TRBJ2-7, the V gene TRBV5-1, with 12 nucleotides matching TRBD2. The V gene's germline CDR1 is SGHRS and CDR2 YFSETQ. V lost 3 bases, J lost 0 bases, and 4 bases stayed unmatched. The CDR3 is made up of 16 amino acids. In DNA form, the CDR3 reads TGCGCCAGCAGCTACTGGACTAGCGGGAACTCCTACGAGCAGTACTTC. It translates to CASSYWTSGNSYEQYF.

The chain uses TRBV28 and TRBJ1-3; perhaps TRBD1 as D (6 bases). Germline loops: CDR1 MDHEN, CDR2 SYDVKM. This CDR3 contains 15 residues. The V end was cut by 6 bases, the J end by 0 bases, with 12 bases between. The CDR3: CASREDSYSGNTIYF. CDR3 nucleotide sequence: TGTGCCAGCAGGGAGGACAGTTACTCTGGAAACACCATATATTTT.

CDR3 residues: CASSTGDYGNEQFF. CDR3 nucleotides: TGTGCCAGCTCCACCGGGGACTACGGGAATGAGCAGTTCTTC. The chain carries TRBV6-4 and TRBJ2-1; 7 bases agree with TRBD2. The V and J ends lost 8 bases and 7 bases, in that order; junction bases with no gene match: 11. This CDR3 region has 14 residues. Germline V gene data show CDR1 as MRHNA and CDR2 as SNTAGT.

The chain joins TRBV9 to TRBJ1-1; 8 bases line up with TRBD1. V shed 3 bases, J shed 3 bases, and the junction held 4 bases outside the gene matches. This CDR3 region has 14 residues. Looked up from germline, CDR1 is SGDLS and CDR2 is YYNGEE. The DNA of the CDR3 is TGTGCCAGCAGCGATCCGGGACAGGACACTGAAGCTTTCTTT. Its translation: CASSDPGQDTEAFF. The entire variable domain, with the rest obtained from reference TRBV9 and TRBJ1-1, is as follows: DSGVTQTPKHLITATGQRVTLRCSPRSGDLSVYWYQQSLDQGLQFLIQYYNGEERAKGNILERFSAQQFPDLHSELNLSSLELGDSALYFCASSDPGQDTEAFFGQGTRLTVV.

This clone was seen once. V is TRBV4-1 and J is TRBJ2-2; 14 bases match TRBD2. Germline V CDR1 and CDR2: MGHRA, YSYEKL. The CDR3 runs to 17 residues. V trimming: 4 bases; J trimming: 7 bases; junction bases outside the gene matches: 8. The chain's CDR3 is CASSLGLAGGPGGELFF. CDR3 nucleotides: TGCGCCAGCAGCCTCGGACTAGCGGGAGGCCCAGGCGGGGAGCTGTTTTTT.

This clone was detected only once. The CDR3 bases are TGTGCCAGCAGCCTATCCGGGACTAGCGGAGGTAATGAGCAGTTCTTC. It is translated as CASSLSGTSGGNEQFF. The V call is TRBV9, the J call TRBJ2-1; 11 nucleotides agree with TRBD2. Germline-derived CDR1 and CDR2 are SGDLS and YYNGEE. V shed 4 bases, J shed 7 bases, and the junction held 10 bases outside the gene matches. The CDR3 is made up of 16 amino acids.

The sample holds one count of this clone. V is TRBV28 and J is TRBJ1-1, with TRBD1 matching 12 bases. The CDR3 is made up of 21 amino acids. V shed 2 bases and J 2 bases; nucleotides not matched to a gene: 18. Germline V gene data show CDR1 as MDHEN and CDR2 as SYDVKM. The CDR3 spells CASSLPTPGQGAGLVNTEAFF. DNA of the CDR3: TGTGCCAGCAGTTTACCGACGCCGGGACAGGGGGCAGGCCTCGTTAACACTGAAGCTTTCTTT.